A single sample is the source of the 25 T cell receptor beta chains below, sequenced in a study of blood T cell repertoires in COVID-19. Here immunoSEQ multiplex PCR was the method, and the copy in TCRdb shows in-frame clones only, minus some. The sample has around 84,000 clones, 80% to 90% seen once. The sample was peripheral blood. The receptor source for this set is a man aged 45-60 years with active COVID-19.

This clone came up once. The rearrangement uses TRBV7-2 and TRBJ1-5; possibly TRBD1 for D (6 bases). There are 13 residues in the CDR3. Germline values: CDR1 SGHTA, CDR2 FQGNSA. V lost 10 bases to trimming and J lost 3 bases, with 13 bases between them. CDR3 sequence (DNA): TGTGCCACCCAAGGACAGTTCAATCAGCCCCAGCATTTT. Its protein is CATQGQFNQPQHF.

The chain employs TRBV28 and TRBJ2-3; the D gene is possibly TRBD1 (6 bases). The V gene lost 9 bases and the J gene lost 2 bases, with 12 bases spanning the gap. Germline CDR1 is MDHEN and CDR2 is SYDVKM. This CDR3 has 13 residues. The CDR3 DNA reads as TGTGCCAGTATTGGACAGTACACAGATACGCAGTATTTT. Protein product: CASIGQYTDTQYF.

The V call is TRBV7-3, the J call TRBJ1-1; 7 nucleotides agree with TRBD1. With V trimmed by 4 bases and J by 4 bases, 6 bases remained unmatched. Germline CDR1 and CDR2: SGHTA and FQGTGA. The CDR3 spans 14 residues. CDR3 protein: CASSSEGAGTEAFF. The CDR3 DNA sequence: TGTGCCAGCAGCTCGGAGGGGGCGGGCACTGAAGCTTTCTTT.

The genes are TRBV29-1 and TRBJ1-2; 9 bases are a match to TRBD1. The CDR3 length is 13 residues. CDR1 and CDR2 (germline): SQVTM, ANQGSEA. V was pared by 3 bases and J by 9 bases, with 8 bases of the junction left unmatched. The CDR3 sequence: CSVDEAGQGSYTF. CDR3 DNA sequence: TGCAGCGTTGATGAGGCCGGACAGGGGAGCTACACCTTC.

This clone has just one count. The rearrangement uses TRBV28 and TRBJ2-1, with a weak D call TRBD2 (6 bases). V gave up 3 bases and J gave up 0 bases, with 15 bases separating them. Germline CDR1 and CDR2: MDHEN and SYDVKM. This CDR3 spans 17 amino acids. CDR3 coding DNA: TGTGCCAGCAGTTTTTCCGGCGGGATGAGCTCCTACAATGAGCAGTTCTTC. This codes for CASSFSGGMSSYNEQFF.

The chain has TRBV25-1 and TRBJ2-7; 13 bases align to TRBD2. Germline V gives CDR1 MGHDK, CDR2 SYGVNS. With V trimmed by 6 bases and J by 5 bases, 7 bases remained unmatched. CDR3 length: 15 residues. This CDR3 reads CASSEMTSGRHEQYF. The CDR3 nucleotides read TGTGCCAGCAGCGAAATGACTAGCGGGAGGCACGAGCAGTACTTC.

The table lists this clone with a count of one. This chain connects TRBV11-3 to TRBJ1-1; D not certain. CDR1 and CDR2 (germline): SGHNT, YENEEA. The length of the CDR3 is 14 residues. Trimming left V 0 bases short and J 4 bases short, with 9 bases between. In nucleotides, the CDR3 is TGTGCCAGCAGCTTAGACTACTCGGGCACTGAAGCTTTCTTT. It yields the protein CASSLDYSGTEAFF.

The DNA for the CDR3 is TGTGCCATCAGTGAGTCGACGACTAGCGGGACGTCCAAAAACATTCAGTACTTC. It specifies CAISESTTSGTSKNIQYF. V usage is TRBV10-3 and J usage is TRBJ2-4; 11 bases agree with TRBD2. The CDR3 is 18 amino acids. Germline trimming cut 0 bases from V and 2 bases from J; bases unmatched to any gene: 6. Germline CDR1 and CDR2: ENHRY and SYGVKD.

The chain employs TRBV28 and TRBJ2-7; 10 bases are shared with TRBD2. Unmatched junction bases numbered 19, after V lost 6 bases and J lost 2 bases. CDR3 length: 19 residues. Germline CDR1 is MDHEN and CDR2 is SYDVKM. CDR3 sequence: CASSRGLTSGHLGPYEQYF. The CDR3 DNA sequence: TGTGCCAGCAGCCGGGGGTTGACTAGCGGGCACCTTGGACCCTACGAGCAGTACTTC.

This chain joins TRBV6-2 or TRBV6-3 and TRBJ1-5; a possible D gene is TRBD1 (5 bases). The CDR3 sequence is 17 residues long. CDR1 MNHEY and CDR2 SVGEGT come from the germline V gene. V gave up 3 bases and J gave up 0 bases, with 15 bases separating them. CDR3: CASSYIGGFLSNQPQHF. Written as DNA, the CDR3 is TGTGCCAGCAGTTATATCGGGGGGTTCCTTAGCAATCAGCCCCAGCATTTT.

The genes are TRBV2 and TRBJ2-7, with TRBD1 identical over 10 bases. CDR1 SNHLY and CDR2 FYNNEI come from the germline V gene. The CDR3 extends over 14 amino acids. The V and J ends lost 4 bases and 5 bases, in that order; junction bases with no gene match: 5. CDR3 amino acids: CASSVDRGPDEQYF. CDR3 coding DNA: TGTGCCAGCAGTGTTGACAGGGGGCCTGACGAGCAGTACTTC.

This clone was observed a single time. V usage is TRBV19 and J usage is TRBJ1-1, with D possibly matching TRBD1 (6 bases). V dropped 8 bases and J dropped 1 base, with 35 bases sitting between them. Germline loops: CDR1 LNHDA, CDR2 SQIVND (reference sequence). The CDR3 runs 21 residues. CDR3 sequence: CASSYRALGWAVGQKNTEAFF. CDR3 DNA: TGTGCCAGTTCTTATAGGGCCTTAGGTTGGGCGGTTGGACAGAAGAACACTGAAGCTTTCTTT.

This chain joins TRBV7-9 and TRBJ1-4, with a possible D match to TRBD1 (6 bases). The germline V and J ends were trimmed by 4 bases and 5 bases, with 14 bases remaining between them. Per germline, CDR1 SEHNR and CDR2 FQNEAQ (reference sequence). This CDR3 spans 15 amino acids. The CDR3 region has the DNA TGTGCCAGCAGCTCCGGGTCGGACAGAAATGAAAAACTGTTTTTT. It yields the protein CASSSGSDRNEKLFF.

Remarks on this clone: One end of the junction varies from germline; a read error may be responsible. The chain employs TRBV7-7 and TRBJ2-7, with D perhaps matching TRBD1 (6 bases). The CDR3 is 15 amino acids. Germline V gene lookup returns CDR1 SSHAT and CDR2 FNYEAQ (reference sequence). The chain's CDR3 is CASSNQGTWAYEQYF. The CDR3 DNA is TGTGCTAGCAGCAACCAGGGGACGTGGGCCTACGAGCAGTACTTC. Combining the CDR3 with reference TRBV7-7 and TRBJ2-7 gives the whole variable domain GAGVSQSPRYKVTKRGQDVTLRCDPISSHATLYWYQQALGQGPEFLTYFNYEAQPDKSGLPSDRFSAERPEGSISTLTIQRTEQRDSAMYRCASSNQGTWAYEQYFGPGTRLTVT.

The rearrangement joins TRBV15 to TRBJ1-5; TRBD1 matches 7 bases. Germline loops: CDR1 LNHNV, CDR2 YYDKDF (reference sequence). The junction had 19 bases not matched to a gene; V was cut back by 4 bases and J by 7 bases. The CDR3 length is 18 residues. CDR3 loop: CATSKGNGDSSFIQPQHF. The CDR3 coding sequence is TGTGCCACCAGCAAAGGGAACGGGGACAGCTCGTTTATACAGCCCCAGCATTTT.

The gene calls are TRBV7-9 and TRBJ1-4; D is perhaps TRBD1 (6 bases). This CDR3 is 14 amino acids long. Germline V gives CDR1 SEHNR, CDR2 FQNEAQ (reference sequence). V dropped 3 bases and J dropped 5 bases, with 10 bases sitting between them. The CDR3 DNA sequence: TGTGCCAGCAGCTTTCCCCAGGGGAATGAAAAACTGTTTTTT. Its translation: CASSFPQGNEKLFF. The variable domain in full, completed from reference TRBV7-9 and TRBJ1-4, reads DTGVSQNPRHKITKRGQNVTFRCDPISEHNRLYWYRQTLGQGPEFLTYFQNEAQLEKSRLLSDRFSAERPKGSFSTLEIQRTEQGDSAMYLCASSFPQGNEKLFFGSGTQLSVL.

V usage is TRBV27 and J usage is TRBJ2-1; 9 bases agree with TRBD1. Germline loops: CDR1 MNHEY, CDR2 SMNVEV (reference sequence). This CDR3 region has 15 residues. V trimming: 6 bases; J trimming: 4 bases; junction bases outside the gene matches: 7. CDR3 protein: CASSLEGQGYNEQFF. CDR3 coding DNA: TGTGCCAGCAGCTTGGAGGGACAGGGTTACAATGAGCAGTTCTTC.

The chain has TRBV24-1 and TRBJ2-7; perhaps TRBD2 as D (6 bases). V was pared by 4 bases and J by 5 bases, with 11 bases between. Germline assignment: CDR1 KGHDR and CDR2 SFDVKD. The CDR3 sequence is 13 residues long. The chain's CDR3 is CATSERLGDEQYF. The CDR3 nucleotides are TGTGCCACCAGTGAACGACTAGGCGACGAGCAGTACTTC.

V and J are TRBV5-4 and TRBJ2-1; D might be TRBD2 (5 bases). CDR3 length equals 16 residues. From germline, CDR1 is SGHNT and CDR2 YYREEE (reference sequence). The ends were cut back, 1 base at V and 3 bases at J, with 14 bases in the middle. The CDR3 is CASSLSRGANYNEQFF. DNA of the CDR3: TGTGCCAGCAGCTTGTCACGGGGAGCCAACTACAATGAGCAGTTCTTC.

This sequence joins TRBV9 and TRBJ1-5; D is possibly TRBD1 (5 bases). Germline V gene data show CDR1 as SGDLS and CDR2 as YYNGEE. CDR3 length: 15 amino acids. The V and J ends lost 0 bases and 1 base respectively, with 8 bases between them. CDR3 DNA: TGTGCCAGCAGCGTAGACGGGGGAAGCAATCAGCCCCAGCATTTT. Amino acids: CASSVDGGSNQPQHF.

V gene TRBV5-4 combines with J gene TRBJ1-1, with a possible D match to TRBD1 (6 bases). CDR3 length: 14 amino acids. V lost 4 bases and J 2 bases, leaving 12 bases between the germline ends. Germline CDR1 SGHNT, CDR2 YYREEE (reference sequence). The CDR3 DNA follows: TGTGCCAGCAGCCCGTGGACAGCCAACACTGAAGCTTTCTTT. This sequence encodes CASSPWTANTEAFF.

This chain connects TRBV12-5 to TRBJ1-5; TRBD1 is a possible D gene (6 bases). Trimming removed 3 bases from V and 4 bases from J, with 7 bases in between. The germline V gene encodes CDR1 LGHNT and CDR2 FRNRAP. The CDR3 extends over 13 amino acids. CDR3 nucleotides: TGTGCTAGTGGTTTTACAGGGAATCAGCCCCAGCATTTT. Residues: CASGFTGNQPQHF.

The chain couples TRBV27 to TRBJ1-1; 8 bases map to TRBD1. J gave up 2 bases and V 6 bases, and 5 bases lay outside the gene matches. Germline V gene lookup returns CDR1 MNHEY and CDR2 SMNVEV (reference sequence). There are 14 residues in the CDR3. The CDR3, as DNA: TGTGCCAGCAGAGGGACAGGACGCAACACTGAAGCTTTCTTT. It is translated as CASRGTGRNTEAFF.

The rearrangement links TRBV11-3 to TRBJ2-7, with a possible D match to TRBD2 (6 bases). CDR1 and CDR2 (germline): SGHNT, YENEEA. V lost 4 bases, J lost 7 bases, and 14 bases lay in between. CDR3 length: 13 residues. The CDR3 is CASSSRDLHEQYF. Written as DNA, the CDR3 is TGTGCCAGCAGCTCCCGGGACTTACATGAGCAGTACTTC.

The CDR3: CASSPGQGIRDTEAFF. The CDR3, as DNA: TGTGCCAGCAGCCCGGGACAGGGGATTCGGGACACTGAAGCTTTCTTT. The chain combines TRBV11-1 with TRBJ1-1; 10 bases are a match to TRBD1. The CDR3 runs to 16 residues. Germline lookup yields CDR1 SGHAT and CDR2 FQDESV (reference sequence). The J segment lost 3 bases and the V segment lost 5 bases, leaving 9 bases of the junction unmatched. Drawing the rest from reference TRBV11-1 and TRBJ1-1, the complete variable domain is EAEVAQSPRYKITEKSQAVAFWCDPISGHATLYWYRQILGQGPELLVQFQDESVVDDSQLPKDRFSAERLKGVDSTLKIQPAELGDSAMYLCASSPGQGIRDTEAFFGQGTRLTVV.